What follows are 5 T cell receptor beta chains derived from one specimen sequenced in a study of beta chain features in type 1 diabetes. As every portion of the isolated RNA was reverse transcribed, the sequencing read expressed TCRB transcripts. Clones were sequenced by immunoSEQ multiplex PCR, and TCRdb holds only the in-frame ones, with some missing. The sample has almost 350,000 clones, roughly 8% seen once; the top ten hold 0.44%. The sample consisted of central memory CD4+ T cells from blood. The source is a woman between 18 and 29 years old in good health.

This clone was detected many times. The chain employs TRBV19 and TRBJ2-7; 8 bases are a match to TRBD1. Germline V gene lookup returns CDR1 LNHDA and CDR2 SQIVND (reference sequence). V trimming: 4 bases; J trimming: 3 bases; junction bases outside the gene matches: 8. The CDR3 has 15 amino acids. The CDR3 DNA reads TGTGCCAGTAGTACAGCACAGGGGGGAGGCTACGAGCAGTACTTC. Residues: CASSTAQGGGYEQYF. Combining the CDR3 with reference TRBV19 and TRBJ2-7 gives the whole variable domain DGGITQSPKYLFRKEGQNVTLSCEQNLNHDAMYWYRQDPGQGLRLIYYSQIVNDFQKGDIAEGYSVSREKKESFPLTVTSAQKNPTAFYLCASSTAQGGGYEQYFGPGTRLTVT.

This clone was counted between two and nine times. The chain uses TRBV7-3 and TRBJ2-1; 8 nucleotides match TRBD2. Germline trimming cut 3 bases from V and 8 bases from J; bases unmatched to any gene: 9. Germline values: CDR1 SGHTA, CDR2 FQGTGA. CDR3 size: 15 residues. The chain's CDR3 is CASSLQSGSRDEQFF. The CDR3, as DNA: TGTGCCAGCAGCTTGCAGAGCGGGAGTAGGGATGAGCAGTTCTTC.

This clone was observed a few times. This chain connects TRBV7-2 to TRBJ2-7; no clear D. Between the trimmed V and J ends, which lost 4 bases and 4 bases, there was a span of 14 bases. The CDR3 extends over 14 amino acids. Germline-derived CDR1 and CDR2 are SGHTA and FQGNSA. CDR3 loop: CASSSSLGPYEQYF. The CDR3 nucleotides read TGTGCCAGCAGCTCGTCACTCGGACCTTACGAGCAGTACTTC. Variable domain in full (rest from reference TRBV7-2 and TRBJ2-7): GAGVSQSPSNKVTEKGKDVELRCDPISGHTALYWYRQSLGQGLEFLIYFQGNSAPDKSGLPSDRFSAERTGGSVSTLTIQRTQQEDSAVYLCASSSSLGPYEQYFGPGTRLTVT.

The table lists this clone with a few counts. Compared with germline, one end of the junction differs, possibly owing to a read error. V and J are TRBV10-2 and TRBJ2-3, with 7 bases identical to TRBD1. Germline V CDR1 and CDR2: WSHSY, SAAADI. The CDR3 length is 13 residues. CDR3: CASSESRGPSLNF. The DNA of the CDR3 is TGCGCCAGCAGTGAGTCGAGGGGGCCGAGCCTAAATTTT.

This clone was detected many times. The V call is TRBV29-1, the J call TRBJ1-1, with a weak D call TRBD1 (6 bases). This CDR3 spans 15 amino acids. Trimming pared 4 bases from V and 7 bases from J, leaving 22 bases between. Germline-derived CDR1 and CDR2 are SQVTM and ANQGSEA. CDR3 sequence reads: CSVVHNLQGLREAFF. CDR3 bases: TGCAGCGTTGTTCATAATCTACAGGGTCTCCGTGAAGCTTTCTTT.